This T cell receptor (beta chain) was identified during a study of PD-1 blockade in classical Hodgkin lymphoma. Broader study findings: While CD8+ TCR diversity did not rise significantly by C4D1, CD4+ TCR diversity did.

Looked up from germline, CDR1 is SGDLS and CDR2 is YYNGEE. The CDR3 is made up of 15 amino acids. Trimming took 0 bases from V and 4 from J, leaving 11 bases between them. Sequencing was performed with immunoSEQ multiplex PCR; in TCRdb, only in-frame clones are kept and a portion is missing. The sample holds approximately 46,000 clones, 73% seen once. Comment on this clone: Its antigen is undetermined.

The patients all showed relapse after autologous stem cell transplantation, while their brentuximab vedotin exposure varied. Sample: peripheral blood mononuclear cells (PBMCs), taken at baseline. This sequence joins TRBV9 and TRBJ2-1; D is possibly TRBD2 (5 bases). This TCR derives from a human donor with classical Hodgkin lymphoma. In nucleotides, the CDR3 is TGTGCCAGCAGCGTAGAGGGAGCGGCGTACAATGAGCAGTTCTTC. Its protein product is CASSVEGAAYNEQFF.